This TCR beta chain stems from a study of blood T cell repertoires in COVID-19 (dated by TCRdb to about 2020). For the study in its entirety: Collaborator samples came from the United States, Italy and Spain and covered acute and convalescent phases of COVID-19. The material from the prospective study consisted of cDNA or gDNA derived from T cells, B-cell-depleted T cells, or PBMCs. Subjects who had been exposed to COVID-19, were actively infected with it, or had recovered from it provided the deeply sampled blood TCRbeta repertoires that made up the dataset. A freely available public database, intended as a resource for researchers studying the immune response to SARS-CoV-2, is where the repertoires were released. The samples were drawn from two sources: the first 160 participants of the ongoing ImmuneRACE study, and 1,254 subjects contributed by 6 global collaborators. The sample metadata nearly always contained a de-identified subject ID, COVID-19 status, age in years and sex. HLA class I and class II types, where available, came from metadata supplied by the sample provider rather than from assay-based typing.

Study-wide findings and limitations: The amount of clinical and demographic metadata varied by source and participant and was provided uncurated.

TCRbeta CDR3 regions were amplified from genomic DNA by means of the immunoSEQ Assay, a bias-controlled multiplex PCR. Per the source publication's procedure: The number of nucleated cells in each sample was estimated from the amplification of reference gene primers within the assay. Sequence reads were collapsed and filtered to measure the absolute abundance of every unique TCRbeta CDR3 rearrangement. For each sample, productive Simpson clonality was calculated as the square root of Simpson's diversity index across productive rearrangements. TCRdb took over this immuneACCESS table, retaining in-frame rearrangements with V and J assigned. Such tables are incomplete; in checked studies, under half of the missing clones stem from an unresolved V gene, and the remainder is unexplained. The V and J calls and clone size come from that table; D and trimming were worked out from the DNA. The table for this sample lists under 300,000 clones; 90% of them were counted only once. In total, the top ten clones hold approximately 2.1% of the sample.

One collaborating source in Seattle enrolled patients while the patients were actively infected and followed the patients over time throughout the course of disease. Each collaborating institution followed its own protocols to collect whole blood in K2EDTA tubes. For TCRbeta analysis, collaborators shipped samples in one of three forms: frozen whole blood, isolated PBMCs, or DNA extracted from either of those sample types. V was cut back by 6 bases and J by 3 bases, leaving a gap of 14 bases between them. The CDR3 spans 14 residues, from the cysteine through the phenylalanine. Of the read, only the CDR3 DNA is kept; its 42 bases are in frame from base 1. According to the germline V gene, CDR1 reads MNHEY and CDR2 reads SVGAGI. Worth noting for this clone: Its antigen has not been determined. No base quality values were provided; no much bigger clone lies one nucleotide off.

Sequenced material: peripheral blood. The receptor was isolated from a woman between 55 and 75 years old with COVID-19, enrolled during active disease. The chain links TRBV6-5 with TRBJ1-1, and the D gene may be TRBD1, 5 bases matching. The CDR3 amino acid sequence is: CASSKGLRYTEAFF. DNA sequence: TGTGCCAGCAGCAAGGGGTTACGGTACACTGAAGCTTTCTTT.